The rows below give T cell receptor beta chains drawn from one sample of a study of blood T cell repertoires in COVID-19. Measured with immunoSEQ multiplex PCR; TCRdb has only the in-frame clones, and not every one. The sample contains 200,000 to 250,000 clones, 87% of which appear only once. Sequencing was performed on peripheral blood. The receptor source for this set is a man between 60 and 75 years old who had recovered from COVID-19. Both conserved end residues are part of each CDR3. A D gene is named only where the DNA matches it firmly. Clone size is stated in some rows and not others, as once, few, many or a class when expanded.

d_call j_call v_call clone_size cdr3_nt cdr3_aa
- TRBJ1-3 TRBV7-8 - TGTGCCAGCAGCTCGGAGGACGGCCGAAACACCATATATTTT CASSSEDGRNTIYF
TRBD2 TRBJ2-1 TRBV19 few TGTGCCAGCCAGGAGCGGGGGAGGTTGAATGAGCAGTTCTTC CASQERGRLNEQFF
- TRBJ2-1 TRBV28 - TGTGCCAGCAGTTTATCGGGGTTATACAATGAGCAGTTCTTC CASSLSGLYNEQFF
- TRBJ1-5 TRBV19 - TGTGCCGGGAGAAGAACAGGGAATAGCAATCAGCCCCAGCATTTT CAGRRTGNSNQPQHF
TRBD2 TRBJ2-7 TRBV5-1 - TGCGCCAGCAGCTTGGCGGGGGGACTGATATACGAGCAGTACTTC CASSLAGGLIYEQYF
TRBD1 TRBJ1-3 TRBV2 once TGTGCCAGCAGCCCGACAGGGGGAAACACCATATATTTT CASSPTGGNTIYF
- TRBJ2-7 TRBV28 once TGTGCCAGCAGGAGCCAGGGGTACGAGCAGTACTTC CASRSQGYEQYF
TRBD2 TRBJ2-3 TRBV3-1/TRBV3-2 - TGTGCCAGCAGCCAAGATATGGGCGGGGGGCAGGTGGATACGCAGTATTTT CASSQDMGGGQVDTQYF
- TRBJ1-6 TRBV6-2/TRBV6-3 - TGTGCCAGCAGTTACGGCCCCCTCGGGTCACCCCTCCACTTT CASSYGPLGSPLHF
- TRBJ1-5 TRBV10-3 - TGTGCCATCAGTTCAGGGGATCAGCCCCAGCATTTT CAISSGDQPQHF
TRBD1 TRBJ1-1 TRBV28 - TGTGCCAGCAGTGGCCCGTTTACAGGGGGAACTGAAGCTTTCTTT CASSGPFTGGTEAFF
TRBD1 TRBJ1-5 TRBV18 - TGTGCCAGCTCCCTCGGACAGGGGATCAATCAGCCCCAGCATTTT CASSLGQGINQPQHF
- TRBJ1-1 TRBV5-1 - TGCGCCAGCAGCTTGGGGGTAGGGGAAGGCACTGAAGCTTTCTTT CASSLGVGEGTEAFF
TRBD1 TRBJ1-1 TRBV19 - TGTGCCAGTAGTAGCCCACAGGGGTGGACTGAAGCTTTCTTT CASSSPQGWTEAFF
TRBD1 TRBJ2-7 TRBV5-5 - TGTGCCAGCAGCTATTCCGGGACAGGGGTTTGGGAGCAGTACTTC CASSYSGTGVWEQYF
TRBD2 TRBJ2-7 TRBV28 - TGTGCCAGCAGTTTCCCCCGGGGGCGGGAGGTTTCCTACGAGCAGTACTTC CASSFPRGREVSYEQYF
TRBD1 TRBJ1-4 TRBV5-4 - TGTGCCAGCAGCTTGGGGGACAGGGGGGCTGAAAAACTGTTTTTT CASSLGDRGAEKLFF